This T cell receptor beta chain came from a study of T cells after yellow fever vaccination. In making TCR cDNA, 5'RACE template switching added a universal primer site and UMIs to it. TCRdb reprocessed the 5' RACE reads with MiXCR, giving one entry per CDR3 protein. The table has 250,000 or so distinct CDR3 sequences, around 3.5% seen once. The CDR3 length is 12 residues. This clonotype was found many times. Its ends do not fully match the called genes, so a read error is possible. The sample consisted of PBMCs, taken 15 days after the yellow fever booster vaccination. The clonotype originates from a young man who received the YFV17D yellow fever vaccine. The chain carries TRBV12-3 or TRBV12-4 and TRBJ2-4, with D possibly matching TRBD1 (6 bases). The DNA for the CDR3 is TGTGCCAGCAGCTTAGGGGGTCTAGCTCAGTACTTC. Translation: CASSLGGLAQYF.